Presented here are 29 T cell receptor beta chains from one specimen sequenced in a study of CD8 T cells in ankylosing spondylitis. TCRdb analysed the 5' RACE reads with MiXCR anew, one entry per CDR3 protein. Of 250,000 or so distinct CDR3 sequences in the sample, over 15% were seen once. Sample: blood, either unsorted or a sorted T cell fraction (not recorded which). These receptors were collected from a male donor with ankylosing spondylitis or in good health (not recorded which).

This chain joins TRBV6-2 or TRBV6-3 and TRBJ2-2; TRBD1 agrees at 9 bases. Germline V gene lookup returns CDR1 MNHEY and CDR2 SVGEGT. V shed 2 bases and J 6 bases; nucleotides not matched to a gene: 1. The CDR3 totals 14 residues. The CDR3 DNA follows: TGTGCCAGCAGTTACGACAGGGGGTCCGGGGAGCTGTTTTTT. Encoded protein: CASSYDRGSGELFF.

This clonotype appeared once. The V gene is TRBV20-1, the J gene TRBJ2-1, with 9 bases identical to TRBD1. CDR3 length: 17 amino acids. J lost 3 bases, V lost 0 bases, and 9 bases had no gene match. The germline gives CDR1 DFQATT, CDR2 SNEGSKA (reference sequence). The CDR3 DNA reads TGCAGTGCTAGAGATGAATGGGGACAGGGTGACTACAATGAGCAGTTCTTC. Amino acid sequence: CSARDEWGQGDYNEQFF.

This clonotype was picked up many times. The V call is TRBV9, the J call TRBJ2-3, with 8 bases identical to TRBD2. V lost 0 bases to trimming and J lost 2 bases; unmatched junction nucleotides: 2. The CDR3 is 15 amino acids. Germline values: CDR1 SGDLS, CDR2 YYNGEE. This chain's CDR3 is CASSVVAGNTDTQYF. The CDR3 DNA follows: TGTGCCAGCAGCGTAGTAGCGGGAAACACAGATACGCAGTATTTT.

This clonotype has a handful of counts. The CDR3 DNA follows: TGTGCCAGCAGTTTAGGCTTCAGGGAGACCCAGTACTTC. Residues: CASSLGFRETQYF. The chain joins TRBV28 to TRBJ2-5; D remains unclear. There are 13 residues in the CDR3. The V end was cut by 2 bases, the J end by 5 bases, with 9 bases between. Germline-derived CDR1 and CDR2 are MDHEN and SYDVKM.

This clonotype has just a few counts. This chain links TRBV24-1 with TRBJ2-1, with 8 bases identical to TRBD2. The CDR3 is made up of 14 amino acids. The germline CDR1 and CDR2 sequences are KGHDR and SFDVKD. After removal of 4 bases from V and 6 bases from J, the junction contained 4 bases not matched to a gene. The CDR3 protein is CATSDQTSVNEQFF. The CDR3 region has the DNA TGTGCCACCAGTGACCAGACTAGCGTCAATGAGCAGTTCTTC.

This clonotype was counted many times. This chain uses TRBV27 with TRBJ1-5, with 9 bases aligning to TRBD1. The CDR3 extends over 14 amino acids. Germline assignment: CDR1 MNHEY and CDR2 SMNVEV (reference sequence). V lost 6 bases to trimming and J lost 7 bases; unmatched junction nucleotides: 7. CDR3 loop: CASSGTGIYQPQHF. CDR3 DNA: TGTGCCAGCAGCGGGACAGGGATTTACCAGCCCCAGCATTTT.

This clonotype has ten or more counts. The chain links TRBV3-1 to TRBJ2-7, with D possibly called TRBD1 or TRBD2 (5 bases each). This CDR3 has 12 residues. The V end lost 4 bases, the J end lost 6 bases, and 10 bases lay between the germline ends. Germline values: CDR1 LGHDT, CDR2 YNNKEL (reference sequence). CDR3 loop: CASSPEGLEQYF. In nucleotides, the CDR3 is TGTGCCAGCAGCCCTGAGGGGCTCGAGCAGTACTTC.

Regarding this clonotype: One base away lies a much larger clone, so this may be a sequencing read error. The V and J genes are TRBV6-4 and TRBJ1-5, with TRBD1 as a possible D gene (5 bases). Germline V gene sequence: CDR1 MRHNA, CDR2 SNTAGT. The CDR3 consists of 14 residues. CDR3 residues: CAIRWGERNRPQHF. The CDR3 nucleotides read TGTGCCATCCGTTGGGGGGAGAGGAATCGGCCCCAGCATTTT.

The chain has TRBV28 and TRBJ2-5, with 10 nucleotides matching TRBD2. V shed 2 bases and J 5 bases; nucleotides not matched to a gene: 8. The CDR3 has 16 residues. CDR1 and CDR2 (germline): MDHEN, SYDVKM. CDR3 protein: CASSLQAGGPRETQYF. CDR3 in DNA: TGTGCCAGCAGTTTACAAGCGGGAGGGCCGCGGGAGACCCAGTACTTC.

CDR3 region: CASSLVSGHEQYF. DNA for the CDR3: TGCGCCAGCAGCTTGGTCTCGGGTCACGAGCAGTACTTC. The rearrangement joins TRBV5-1 to TRBJ2-7; the D is unclear. The V end was cut by 0 bases, the J end by 5 bases, with 9 bases between. Germline V lookup: CDR1 SGHRS, CDR2 YFSETQ. The CDR3 is 13 residues long.

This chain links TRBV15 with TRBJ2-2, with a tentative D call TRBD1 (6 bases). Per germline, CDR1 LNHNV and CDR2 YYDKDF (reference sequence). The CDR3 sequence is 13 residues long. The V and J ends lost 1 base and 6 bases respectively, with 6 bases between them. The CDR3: CATSRAGAGELFF. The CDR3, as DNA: TGTGCCACCAGCAGAGCAGGGGCCGGGGAGCTGTTTTTT. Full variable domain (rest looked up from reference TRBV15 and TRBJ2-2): DAMVIQNPRYQVTQFGKPVTLSCSQTLNHNVMYWYQQKSSQAPKLLFHYYDKDFNNEADTPDNFQSRRPNTSFCFLDIRSPGLGDTAMYLCATSRAGAGELFFGEGSRLTVL.

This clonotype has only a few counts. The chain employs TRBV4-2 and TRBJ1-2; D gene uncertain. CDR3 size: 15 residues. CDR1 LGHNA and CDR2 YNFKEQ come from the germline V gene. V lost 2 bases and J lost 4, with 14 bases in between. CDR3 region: CASSQPKQSFYGYTF. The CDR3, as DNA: TGTGCCAGCAGCCAACCGAAACAGAGCTTCTATGGCTACACCTTC.

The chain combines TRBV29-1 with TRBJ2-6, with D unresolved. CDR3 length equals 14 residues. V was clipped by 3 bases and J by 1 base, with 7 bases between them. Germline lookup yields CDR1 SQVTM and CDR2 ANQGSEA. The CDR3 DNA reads TGCAGCGTTGACCTGGGTTCTGGGGCCAACGTCCTGACTTTC. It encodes CSVDLGSGANVLTF.

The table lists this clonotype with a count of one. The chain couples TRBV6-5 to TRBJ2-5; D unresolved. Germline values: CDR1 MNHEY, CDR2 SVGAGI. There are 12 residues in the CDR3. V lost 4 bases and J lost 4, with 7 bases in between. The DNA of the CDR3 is TGTGCCAGCAGTTCCGCCATAGAGACCCAGTACTTC. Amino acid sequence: CASSSAIETQYF.

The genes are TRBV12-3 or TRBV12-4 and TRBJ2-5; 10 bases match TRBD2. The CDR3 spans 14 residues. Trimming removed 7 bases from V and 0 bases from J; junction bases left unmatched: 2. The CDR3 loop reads CASNGLADQETQYF. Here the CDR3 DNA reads TGTGCCAGCAACGGACTAGCGGACCAAGAGACCCAGTACTTC.

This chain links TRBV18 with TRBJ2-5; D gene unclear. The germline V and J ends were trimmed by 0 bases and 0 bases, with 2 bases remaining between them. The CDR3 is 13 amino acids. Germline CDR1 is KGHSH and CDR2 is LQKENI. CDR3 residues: CASSPPDQETQYF. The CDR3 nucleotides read TGTGCCAGCTCACCACCGGACCAAGAGACCCAGTACTTC.

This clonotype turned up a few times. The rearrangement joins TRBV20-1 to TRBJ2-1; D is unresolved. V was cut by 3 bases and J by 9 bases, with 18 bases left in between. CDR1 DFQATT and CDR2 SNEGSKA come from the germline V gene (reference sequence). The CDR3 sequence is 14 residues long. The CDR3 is CSASLSLRAGEQFF. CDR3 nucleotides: TGCAGTGCTAGTCTCAGCCTCAGAGCTGGTGAGCAGTTCTTC.

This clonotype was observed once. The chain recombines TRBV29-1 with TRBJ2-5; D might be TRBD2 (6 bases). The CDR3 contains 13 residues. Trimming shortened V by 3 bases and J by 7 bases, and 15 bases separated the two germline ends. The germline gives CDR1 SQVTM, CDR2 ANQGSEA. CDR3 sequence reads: CSVEDYGEGTQYF. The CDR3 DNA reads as TGCAGCGTTGAGGACTATGGGGAAGGGACCCAGTACTTC.

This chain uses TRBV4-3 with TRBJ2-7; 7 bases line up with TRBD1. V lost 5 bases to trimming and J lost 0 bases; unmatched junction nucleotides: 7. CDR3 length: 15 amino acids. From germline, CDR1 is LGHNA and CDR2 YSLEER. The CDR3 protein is CASSSGQDPSYEQYF. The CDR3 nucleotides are TGCGCCAGCAGCTCCGGACAGGACCCCTCCTACGAGCAGTACTTC.

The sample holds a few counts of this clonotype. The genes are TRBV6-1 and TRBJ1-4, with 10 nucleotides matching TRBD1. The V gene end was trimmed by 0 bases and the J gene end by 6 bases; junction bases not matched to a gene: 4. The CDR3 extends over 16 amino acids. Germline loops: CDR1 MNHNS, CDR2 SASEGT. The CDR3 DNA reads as TGTGCCAGCAGTGAAGCCCCCGGGACAGGGGATGAAAAACTGTTTTTT. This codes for CASSEAPGTGDEKLFF.

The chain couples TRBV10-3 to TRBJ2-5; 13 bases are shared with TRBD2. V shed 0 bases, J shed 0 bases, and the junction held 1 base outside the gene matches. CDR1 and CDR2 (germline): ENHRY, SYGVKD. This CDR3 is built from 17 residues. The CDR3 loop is CAISESTSGRHQETQYF. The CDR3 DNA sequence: TGTGCCATCAGTGAGTCGACTAGCGGGAGGCACCAAGAGACCCAGTACTTC.

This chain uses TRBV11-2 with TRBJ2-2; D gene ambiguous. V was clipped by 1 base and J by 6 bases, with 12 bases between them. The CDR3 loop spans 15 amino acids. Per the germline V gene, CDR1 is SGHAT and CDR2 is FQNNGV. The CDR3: CASSLAVVPAGELFF. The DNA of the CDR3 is TGTGCCAGCAGCTTAGCCGTGGTTCCAGCCGGGGAGCTGTTTTTT.

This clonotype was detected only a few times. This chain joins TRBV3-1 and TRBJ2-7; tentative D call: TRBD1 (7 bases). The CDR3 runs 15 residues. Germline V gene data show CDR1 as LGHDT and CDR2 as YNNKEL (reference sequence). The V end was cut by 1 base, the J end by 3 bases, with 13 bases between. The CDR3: CASSQVVQGGYEQYF. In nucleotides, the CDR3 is TGTGCCAGCAGCCAAGTGGTGCAGGGGGGCTACGAGCAGTACTTC.

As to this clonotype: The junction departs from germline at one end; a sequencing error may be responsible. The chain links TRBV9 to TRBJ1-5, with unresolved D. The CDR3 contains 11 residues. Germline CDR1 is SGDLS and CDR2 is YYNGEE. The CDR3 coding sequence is TGTGCCAGCAGCGGATATCACCCCCAGCATTTT. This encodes CASSGYHPQHF.

The CDR3 here is CSVEGQAIPDTQYF. In DNA, the CDR3 is TGCAGCGTTGAGGGACAGGCGATTCCGGATACGCAGTATTTT. The chain uses TRBV29-1 and TRBJ2-3; 8 nucleotides agree with TRBD1. Per the germline V gene, CDR1 is SQVTM and CDR2 is ANQGSEA. With V trimmed by 3 bases and J by 6 bases, 8 bases remained unmatched. The CDR3 spans 14 residues.

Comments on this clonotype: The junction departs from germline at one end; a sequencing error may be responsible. The CDR3 coding sequence is TGTGCCATCAGCCCCGGGCTTCCCTGCGAGCAGTACTTC. It yields the protein CAISPGLPCEQYF. The V gene is TRBV5-6, the J gene TRBJ2-7; no definite D call. This CDR3 has 13 amino acids. Per the germline V gene, CDR1 is SGHDT and CDR2 is YYEEEE.

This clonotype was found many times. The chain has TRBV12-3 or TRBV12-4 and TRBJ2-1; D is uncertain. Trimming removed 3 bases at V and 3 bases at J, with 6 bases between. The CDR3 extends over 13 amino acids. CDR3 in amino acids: CASSLNSYNEQFF. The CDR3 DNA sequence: TGTGCCAGCAGTTTGAACAGCTACAATGAGCAGTTCTTC.

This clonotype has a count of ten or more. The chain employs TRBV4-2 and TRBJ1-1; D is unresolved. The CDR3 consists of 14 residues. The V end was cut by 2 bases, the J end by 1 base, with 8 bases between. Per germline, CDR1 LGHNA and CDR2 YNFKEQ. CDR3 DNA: TGTGCCAGCAGCCAATCGAGAGAGAACACTGAAGCTTTCTTT. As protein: CASSQSRENTEAFF.

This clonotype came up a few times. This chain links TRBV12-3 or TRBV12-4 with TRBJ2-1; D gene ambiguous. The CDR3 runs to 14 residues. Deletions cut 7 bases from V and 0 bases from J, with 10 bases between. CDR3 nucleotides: TGTGCCAGCACCCAGGCGGTCTCCTACAATGAGCAGTTCTTC. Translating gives CASTQAVSYNEQFF.